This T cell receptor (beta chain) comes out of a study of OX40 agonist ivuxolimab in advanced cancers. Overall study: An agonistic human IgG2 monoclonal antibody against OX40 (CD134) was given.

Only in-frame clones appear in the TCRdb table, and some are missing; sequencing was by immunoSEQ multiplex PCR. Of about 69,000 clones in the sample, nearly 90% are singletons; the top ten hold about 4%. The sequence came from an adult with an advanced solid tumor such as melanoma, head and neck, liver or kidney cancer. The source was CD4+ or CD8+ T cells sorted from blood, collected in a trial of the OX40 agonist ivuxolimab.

CDR3: CASSSAVTSGRAADTQYF. In DNA, the CDR3 is TGCGCCAGCAGCTCCGCCGTAACTAGCGGGAGGGCCGCAGATACGCAGTATTTT. The chain couples TRBV5-1 to TRBJ2-3; 13 bases are a match to TRBD2. Germline trimming cut 3 bases from V and 4 bases from J; bases unmatched to any gene: 11. The CDR3 has 18 amino acids. The germline gives CDR1 SGHRS, CDR2 YFSETQ.